Below, one T cell receptor (beta chain) is given with its context. This entry belongs to a study of technical replicates of blood from a handful of donors. Produced via immunoSEQ multiplex PCR; TCRdb's table is partial and in-frame only. The data show tens of thousands of clones, 85% to 95% seen once. What was sequenced was T cells isolated from PBMCs. The sequence came from a human donor in good health.

CDR3 sequence: CASSPANTGELFF. CDR3 coding DNA: TGTGCCAGCAGTCCGGCGAACACCGGGGAGCTGTTTTTT. The chain links TRBV27 to TRBJ2-2; D ambiguous. The CDR3 has 13 residues. Per germline, CDR1 MNHEY and CDR2 SMNVEV (reference sequence). V lost 5 bases and J 0 bases, leaving 4 bases between the germline ends.